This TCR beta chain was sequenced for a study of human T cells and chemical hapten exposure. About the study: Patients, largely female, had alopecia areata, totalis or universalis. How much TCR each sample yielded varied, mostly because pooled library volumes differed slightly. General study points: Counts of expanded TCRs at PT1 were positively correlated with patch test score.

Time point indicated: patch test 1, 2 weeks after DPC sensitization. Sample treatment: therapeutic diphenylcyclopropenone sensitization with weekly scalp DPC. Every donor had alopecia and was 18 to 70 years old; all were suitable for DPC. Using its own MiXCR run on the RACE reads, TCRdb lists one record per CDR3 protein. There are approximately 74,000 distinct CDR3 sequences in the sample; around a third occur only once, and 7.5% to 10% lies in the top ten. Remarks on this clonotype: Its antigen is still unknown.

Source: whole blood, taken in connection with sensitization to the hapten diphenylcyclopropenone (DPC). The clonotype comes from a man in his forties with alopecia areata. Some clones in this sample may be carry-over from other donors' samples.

CDR3: CASSDGVSYEQYF. The DNA for the CDR3 is TGTGCCAGCAGTGATGGCGTCTCCTACGAGCAGTACTTC. V is TRBV2 and J is TRBJ2-7; no clear D. The CDR3 contains 13 residues. Trimming removed 3 bases at V and 0 bases at J, with 6 bases between. The germline V gene encodes CDR1 SNHLY and CDR2 FYNNEI.